The following is a TCR beta chain sequence with its context. Its antigen remains unknown. Germline V gives CDR1 SNHLY, CDR2 FYNNEI. CDR3 length equals 17 residues. V dropped 8 bases and J dropped 3; count of bases not matched to a gene: 14. The sample originates from a study of cytomegalovirus exposure and HLA in healthy donors. Broader study findings: The CMV antigen specificity of three CMV-associated chains was confirmed through in vitro analysis. Common viral pathogens seemed to be connected with several of the most significant clusters, according to a later analysis. Data from an earlier analysis indicated that most TCR beta V segments were productive either about 87% or about 30% of the time.

The PCR was carried out with 60 Vbeta primers and 13 Jbeta primers. The method was immunoSEQ multiplex PCR; TCRdb's version includes in-frame clones alone and lacks a portion of them. The data show over 150,000 clones, with approximately 74% seen just once and 2.8% held by the top ten. The clonotype originates from a man between 18 and 29 years old in good health and CMV-seronegative. V gene TRBV2 combines with J gene TRBJ1-2; TRBD1 matches at 11 bases. Source material: PBMCs. CDR3 DNA: TGTGCCAGCCATGACCCCCGGACAGGGGGCAATTACTATGGCTACACCTTC. It specifies CASHDPRTGGNYYGYTF.